This TCR beta chain comes out of a study of cytomegalovirus exposure and HLA in healthy donors (dated by TCRdb to about 2017). Background for the entire study: In an earlier analysis of approximately 640 of the donors, around 300 Gb of sequence data and 90 million to 130 million unique TCR beta sequences from about 190 million T cells were reported. An early release that covered some 630 HLA-typed donors contained about 300 gigabases of sequencing data and about 84 million unique TCR sequences. Of the roughly 390 genotyped donors, roughly 85% fell in the genetic ancestry cluster associated with self-reported Caucasian donors. The study was designed to test whether signatures of past pathogen exposure could be identified by cataloging public T cell receptors. Using immunosequencing, the study profiled T cell repertoires from around 680 subjects and related those repertoires to cytomegalovirus serostatus. Along with the roughly 710-subject first cohort, a separate validation cohort of over a hundred different subjects was used. The study combined high-throughput TCR immunosequencing, statistical association of individual TCRs with disease status, and machine learning to predict cytomegalovirus infection status. A later analysis re-analyzed previously published TCR beta repertoires from 550 to 700 donors and added high-resolution HLA genotyping to study TCR occurrence patterns. In the later analysis, no new phenotypic data were used to find candidate immune exposures; instead, reliance was placed on TCR beta sequences and their occurrence across donors. An earlier analysis of approximately 580 of the donors used high-throughput TCR beta sequencing to judge whether each TCR beta V gene segment behaved as functional or pseudogenic. Alongside the repertoire data, information on donor age, sex, ethnicity and CMV serostatus was compiled. A later genetic analysis took genome-wide SNP genotypes for about 65% of the 666 donors and used that subset as a discovery cohort. All discovery cohort repertoires had been generated on a single sequencing platform. Class I and class II HLA loci were covered by the typing at four-digit resolution. Typing coverage differed by locus: A, B, C, DRB1 and DQB1 were typed in roughly 620-630 donors, DQA1 in around 500, DPA1 in 600 to 610, and DPB1 in 400 to 480. A handful of DR-DQ haplotypes were handled as single units for association and clustering because linkage in the cohort was strong. Among 350 to 400 genotyped donors of the cohort, an average of 235,054 unique TCR beta nucleotide sequences were sequenced per donor, approximately 20% of them non-productive. The paper's findings and limits, for the study overall: Cytomegalovirus status was reported to be diagnosed by the classifier with high specificity and sensitivity in both the original and validation cohorts. Broadly in line with IMGT annotations, most TCR beta V segments showed up in productive rearrangements about 87% or about 30% of the time in an earlier analysis of roughly 590 of the donors. In a later genetic analysis, fewer N-insertions in productive TCRs were reported among donors in an Asian-associated ancestry cluster than the 666-donor mean. Correlated functional status among segregating V segments might be attributable to linkage disequilibrium, but an unknown experimental factor could not be ruled out. Sequencing depth was assumed to be roughly uniform across donors in the presence/absence analyses, though that assumption may not hold. The sequencing pipeline was judged likely to have produced a cluster of highly shared sequence variants as a technical artifact. The 87-base-pair reads could not distinguish some IMGT-functional V segments, including TRBV6-2 and TRBV6-3, so those segments were excluded. A further reported finding was that TCR beta sequences accurately predicted the HLA-A and HLA-B alleles for most subjects in the first cohort. Because counts were too low, roughly 17 rarely observed V segments, including chromosome 9 orphons, were left out of the earlier analysis of some 600 of the donors. Because HLA typing was missing for some donors at each locus, association tests included only the typed subset. An association between a missense DCLRE1C variant and V-gene and J-gene trimming of TCR beta chains was found in a later genetic analysis and replicated in an independent cohort. A few of the identified cytomegalovirus-associated TCR beta chains were confirmed in vitro to be specific for cytomegalovirus antigens. According to a later analysis, TCR association rates differed among HLA loci, with DRB1 alleles showing the most associated TCRs and HLA-C alleles showing the fewest. The authors suggested that the approach could potentially be generalized to other disease states and immunological phenotypes. Specific HLA alleles were associated with 15,000 to 20,000 TCR beta sequences at a false discovery rate of 0.05 in a later analysis. According to a later analysis, parvovirus B19, influenza, CMV and Epstein-Barr virus appeared linked to several top co-occurrence clusters. Most TCR sequences were seen in very few donors, while some public TCRs were found in many individuals. The study listed 150 to 200 TCR beta chains as associated with cytomegalovirus. Assigning TCR associations to individual alleles was difficult when HLA alleles, especially DR and DQ, strongly co-occurred. For the cohort, immune exposure information was limited to CMV serostatus. Most CMV-associated TCR beta chains appeared to be HLA-restricted in a later analysis, and the HLA associations seemed to be driven largely by CMV exposure. In a later analysis, HLA-associated TCR beta chains showed more clonal expansion and lower generation probabilities than non-associated chains that were equally common. The cohort was sequenced for TCR beta chains only, and without alpha or paired-chain data the features that could be detected were limited.

The cohort was made up of approximately 670 healthy bone marrow donors. At the time of sampling, all cohort members were nominally healthy, though unrecorded immune exposures were likely present. The donor tested CMV seropositive and was one of the 289 seropositive cohort members. A peripheral blood sample was collected from each donor, and TCR beta sequencing was performed on peripheral blood mononuclear cells. The Qiagen DNeasy Blood Extraction Kit was used to extract genomic DNA from the blood cell samples. V is shortened by 5 bases, J by 3 bases, and the region joining them spans 10 bases. There are 13 amino acids in the CDR3, from cysteine to phenylalanine inclusive. The read is trimmed to its CDR3 DNA, 39 bases read in frame from base 1. The CDR1 and CDR2 encoded by the germline V gene (reference sequence) are LNHDA and SQIVND. This clone was counted only a few times. Its antigen target is currently unknown. The input lacks base qualities; no much larger clone sits a single base away.

Preparation of the library involved the immunoSEQ multiplex PCR assay. A mixture of 60 forward primers for TCR Vbeta segments and 13 reverse primers for TCR Jbeta segments was used in the multiplex PCR. A multiplex PCR assay on genomic DNA amplified the CDR3 region of rearranged TCR beta genes. The Illumina HiSeq System was used to sequence the amplified TCR beta libraries as 87-base-pair reads. In the paper's pipeline: A later analysis tallied 75 million to 85 million unique TCR beta chains across the 700 or so repertoires, and approximately 12 million of those chains were shared by two or more donors. To remove PCR and sequencing errors, raw reads were error-corrected and collapsed into unique sequences using a nearest-neighbor algorithm that merged closely related sequences. To assign V, D and J gene segments, CDR3 sequences were aligned to IMGT reference sequences. For a sequence to be retained, a match of at least six nucleotides to both a V gene segment and a J gene segment was required. A rearrangement was called productive if the CDR3 had no stop codons and remained in frame with V and J, and every other rearrangement was called non-productive. Following IMGT convention, CDR3 was defined as the stretch from the second conserved V-encoded cysteine to the conserved J-encoded phenylalanine. Sequences without an unambiguous match to a single V gene segment were excluded from the earlier analysis of approximately 600 of the donors. An earlier analysis of 587 of the donors called V segments functional above 56.7% productive rearrangements and segregating when the between-donor standard deviation exceeded 5%. A statistical classification framework was developed to diagnose cytomegalovirus status using the catalog of TCR beta chain sequences. A later analysis assigned V and J genes by comparing TCR nucleotide sequences with IMGT/GENE-DB human TR gene sequences. A later analysis assigned CDR3 sequences and most-parsimonious VDJ recombination scenarios with the TCRdist pipeline. A later analysis defined each TCR beta chain by its CDR3 amino acid sequence plus V-gene family, and excluded reads lacking a unique V-gene family. As a way to deal with suspected cross-contamination and a sequencing artifact, a later analysis dropped hundreds of nucleotide sequences that were highly shared and had low generation probability. A later analysis calculated a clonal expansion index for each public chain from normalized within-repertoire ranks of inferred template counts. A later analysis computed generation probabilities with a VDJ recombination model fitted to out-of-frame rearrangements, and checked the results against IGoR. Hypergeometric tests were used in a later analysis to score TCR-TCR, TCR-HLA and TCR-CMV co-occurrence, with a repertoire-size bias correction applied to the TCR pairs. False discovery rates were estimated in a later analysis by permuting HLA or CMV assignments 20 times. In a later analysis, co-occurring TCRs were grouped using DBSCAN, with TCRdist sequence similarity added in when clustering inside HLA-allele-positive subsets. For co-occurrence clustering, repertoires with fewer than 30,000 or more than 120,000 public chains were excluded, along with about five repertoires with anomalous nucleotide sharing. Entries here come from immuneACCESS through TCRdb and include only in-frame sequences with V and J called. Some clones fail to appear in such tables; in the studies checked, an unresolved V gene covers under half of the shortfall, and the cause of the remainder is unknown. V and J calls and clone size follow that table, whereas D and trimming were derived from the DNA. Recorded for this sample are about 180,000 clones; around 81% of them occurred a single time. The top ten hold just under 5% of the sample.

The receptor's source is a woman aged 18-29 years in good health and CMV-seropositive. The V and J genes are TRBV19 and TRBJ1-1, with no confidently assigned D gene. The material sequenced was PBMCs. This receptor carries the CDR3 CASSDRRDTEAFF. The nucleotide sequence reads TGTGCCAGTAGTGACCGCCGGGACACTGAAGCTTTCTTT.